The rows below give T cell receptor beta chains drawn from one sample of a study of regulatory T cells in long-lasting Graves disease. TCRdb analysed the multiplex PCR reads with MiXCR anew, one entry per CDR3 protein. The repertoire holds hundreds of thousands of distinct CDR3 sequences, with approximately 15% as singletons. These data were also filed under a second study, of T cells in Graves' hyperthyroidism and ophthalmopathy.

Here the sequenced sample was peripheral blood mononuclear cells (PBMCs), taken at new diagnosis, from a patient treated with antithyroid drugs. Receptor source: a man between 25 and 39 years old with Graves disease. Each CDR3 is given without its conserved first and last residue. Fields, in order: CDR3 protein, V gene, CDR3 length, J gene.

CDR3aa: SAPTGFEQF; v_gene: TRBV20-1; len: 9; j_gene: TRBJ2-1
CDR3aa: ASILSEDSNQPQH; v_gene: TRBV2; len: 13; j_gene: TRBJ1-5
CDR3aa: ASSLGIAGGPRAYNEQF; v_gene: TRBV5-1; len: 17; j_gene: TRBJ2-1
CDR3aa: ASSLGWQKGYNEQF; v_gene: TRBV7-3; len: 14; j_gene: TRBJ2-1
CDR3aa: GRIWRGTQY; v_gene: TRBV10-2; len: 9; j_gene: TRBJ2-5
CDR3aa: ASSPGLRSGELF; v_gene: TRBV4-1; len: 12; j_gene: TRBJ2-2
CDR3aa: ASRQIRGATPQRSNSPLH; v_gene: TRBV6-1; len: 18; j_gene: TRBJ1-6
CDR3aa: ASRENTGELF; v_gene: TRBV2; len: 10; j_gene: TRBJ2-2
CDR3aa: ASSEAGAIGGELF; v_gene: TRBV25-1; len: 13; j_gene: TRBJ2-2
CDR3aa: ASSLGSGLFTFRTDTQY; v_gene: TRBV28; len: 17; j_gene: TRBJ2-3
CDR3aa: ASSLVVGMENIQY; v_gene: TRBV7-6; len: 13; j_gene: TRBJ2-4
CDR3aa: ASSLGQSGTDTQY; v_gene: TRBV18; len: 13; j_gene: TRBJ2-3
CDR3aa: ASSLGGPSYEQY; v_gene: TRBV11-2; len: 12; j_gene: -
CDR3aa: ASSPRGWGEVEKLF; v_gene: TRBV7-9; len: 14; j_gene: TRBJ1-4
CDR3aa: ASSLVPVPNEQF; v_gene: TRBV11-2; len: 12; j_gene: TRBJ2-1
CDR3aa: ASSSPVGLNTEAF; v_gene: TRBV12-3/TRBV12-4; len: 13; j_gene: TRBJ1-1
CDR3aa: ASINPPGDTQY; v_gene: TRBV10-2; len: 11; j_gene: TRBJ2-3
CDR3aa: ASRPGTGRTYYEQY; v_gene: TRBV6-2/TRBV6-3; len: 14; j_gene: TRBJ2-7
CDR3aa: ASSLTTVMNTEAF; v_gene: TRBV11-2; len: 13; j_gene: TRBJ1-1
CDR3aa: AWSRGFDQPQH; v_gene: TRBV30; len: 11; j_gene: TRBJ1-5
CDR3aa: SGNGLAGVLLTDTQY; v_gene: TRBV20-1; len: 15; j_gene: TRBJ2-3
CDR3aa: ASSADRYGANVLT; v_gene: TRBV9; len: 13; j_gene: TRBJ2-6
CDR3aa: SANARQGTEQF; v_gene: TRBV20-1; len: 11; j_gene: TRBJ2-1
CDR3aa: ASSRGGGLNEKLF; v_gene: TRBV5-1; len: 13; j_gene: TRBJ1-4
CDR3aa: ASSLQGYTGELF; v_gene: TRBV7-9; len: 12; j_gene: TRBJ2-2
CDR3aa: ASSLLTGKYTGELF; v_gene: TRBV7-2; len: 14; j_gene: TRBJ2-2
CDR3aa: ASSQGGPRKNIQY; v_gene: TRBV12-3/TRBV12-4; len: 13; j_gene: TRBJ2-4
CDR3aa: SADRGRVDTQY; v_gene: TRBV29-1; len: 11; j_gene: TRBJ2-3
CDR3aa: SARTDSYEQY; v_gene: TRBV20-1; len: 10; j_gene: TRBJ2-7
CDR3aa: SARSWGTSGDTDTQY; v_gene: TRBV20-1; len: 15; j_gene: TRBJ2-3
CDR3aa: ASSQDWISGEQY; v_gene: TRBV3-1; len: 12; j_gene: TRBJ2-7
CDR3aa: ASSLRFSYGYT; v_gene: TRBV7-8; len: 11; j_gene: TRBJ1-2
CDR3aa: SARVEVGTGEAF; v_gene: TRBV20-1; len: 12; j_gene: TRBJ1-1
CDR3aa: ASSPSGRYNEQF; v_gene: TRBV6-2/TRBV6-3; len: 12; j_gene: TRBJ2-1
CDR3aa: ASSFGASQETQY; v_gene: TRBV12-3/TRBV12-4; len: 12; j_gene: TRBJ2-5
CDR3aa: ASKREARQPQH; v_gene: TRBV6-1; len: 11; j_gene: TRBJ1-5
CDR3aa: ASSLLDRMYTGELF; v_gene: TRBV7-3; len: 14; j_gene: TRBJ2-2